One T cell receptor beta chain is described in this entry. Its antigen is unknown. Germline assignment: CDR1 SGHRS and CDR2 YFSETQ. V dropped 4 bases and J dropped 8 bases, with 10 bases sitting between them. This CDR3 is built from 12 residues. Expressed TCRB transcripts were sequenced because the entire RNA isolate underwent reverse transcription. The assay was immunoSEQ multiplex PCR, and TCRdb's table has in-frame clones only and misses some. The data hold hundreds of thousands of clones, with less than 20% observed a single time. This sample is part of a study of beta chain features in type 1 diabetes. Background on the study: Sorted cells numbering roughly 98,000,000 were examined across all samples.

Study observations and caveats: Patients' naive, central memory and Treg TCRB repertoires seemed closer to one another than those of healthy donors. Shorter TCRB CDR3s, moderately but significantly so, were found in Type 1 diabetes patients in all four CD4+ subsets. With patients and controls alike, PCR might favor shorter templates to an equal degree.

The receptor comes from a man in his late teens or twenties in good health. Sequences were obtained from naive CD4+ T cells from blood. The J gene is TRBJ2-1, the V gene TRBV5-1; a weak D match, TRBD1 (6 bases). The CDR3 reads CASSINRDEQFF. The CDR3 DNA reads as TGCGCCAGCAGCATAAACAGGGATGAGCAGTTCTTC.